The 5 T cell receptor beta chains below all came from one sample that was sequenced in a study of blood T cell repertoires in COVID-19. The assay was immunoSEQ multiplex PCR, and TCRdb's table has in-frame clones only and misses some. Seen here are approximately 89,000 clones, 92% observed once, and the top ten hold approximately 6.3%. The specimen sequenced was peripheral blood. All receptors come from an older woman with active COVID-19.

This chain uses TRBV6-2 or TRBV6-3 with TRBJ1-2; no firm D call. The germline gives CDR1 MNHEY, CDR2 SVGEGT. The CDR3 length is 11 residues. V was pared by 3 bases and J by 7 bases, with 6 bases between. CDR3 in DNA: TGTGCCAGCAGTTATGCAGGTGGCTACACCTTC. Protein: CASSYAGGYTF.

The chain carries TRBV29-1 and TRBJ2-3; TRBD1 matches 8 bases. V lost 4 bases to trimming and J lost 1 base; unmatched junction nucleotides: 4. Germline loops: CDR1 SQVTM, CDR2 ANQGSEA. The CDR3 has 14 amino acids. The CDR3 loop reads CSVGRGQGTDTQYF. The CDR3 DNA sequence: TGCAGCGTTGGGAGGGGACAGGGCACAGATACGCAGTATTTT.

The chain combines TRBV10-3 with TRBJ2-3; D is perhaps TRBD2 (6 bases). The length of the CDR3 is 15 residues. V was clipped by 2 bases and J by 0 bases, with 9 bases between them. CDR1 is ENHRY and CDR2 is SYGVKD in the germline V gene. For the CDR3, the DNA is TGTGCCATCAGTGAGAGGGCGGGGAGCACAGATACGCAGTATTTT. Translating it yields CAISERAGSTDTQYF.

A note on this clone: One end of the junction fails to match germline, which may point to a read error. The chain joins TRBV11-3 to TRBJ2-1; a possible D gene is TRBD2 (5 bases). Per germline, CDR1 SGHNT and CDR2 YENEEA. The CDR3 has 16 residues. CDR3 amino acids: CASSPFTSGSFNEQFF. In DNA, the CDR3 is TGTGCCAGCAGCCCTTTTACCAGCGGATCCTTCAATGAGCAGTTCTTC.

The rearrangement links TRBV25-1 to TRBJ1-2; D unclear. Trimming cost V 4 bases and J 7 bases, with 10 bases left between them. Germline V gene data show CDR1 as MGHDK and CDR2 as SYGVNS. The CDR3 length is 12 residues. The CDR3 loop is CASSAGSLGYTF. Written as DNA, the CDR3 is TGTGCCAGCAGTGCCGGTTCCCTTGGCTACACCTTC.